This T cell receptor (beta chain) was documented in a study of blood T cells in healthy people across ages. Study results and caveats: Total diversity from one million sequenced T cells was likely underestimated. Diversity of TCR beta per million T cells declined in a roughly linear way with age.

Combining a sample-barcoded 5' primer with a J-beta primer mix, a second PCR ran for roughly 7 to 11 cycles. TCRdb fed the 5' RACE reads into MiXCR, producing one record per CDR3 protein. The table records 630,000 or so distinct CDR3 sequences, roughly 32% of them present only once. Only a few counts were recorded for this clonotype. The target antigen is unknown. This clonotype originated in a woman of 80 years or more in good health. The sequenced sample consisted of blood.

CDR3 sequence: CASGTGTPKVGTQYF. The CDR3 DNA follows: TGTGCCAGCGGAACCGGGACCCCTAAGGTCGGTACGCAGTATTTT. The V and J genes are TRBV6-1 and TRBJ2-3; D is perhaps TRBD1 or TRBD2 (5 bases each). Germline assignment: CDR1 MNHNS and CDR2 SASEGT. Trimming cost V 8 bases and J 8 bases, with 23 bases left between them. The CDR3 is 15 residues long.